This is a list of T cell receptor beta chains from one sample in a study of blood T cell repertoires in COVID-19. The data were produced by immunoSEQ multiplex PCR, yet TCRdb's version contains in-frame clones alone and is incomplete. The repertoire holds about 500,000 clones, 85% to 90% seen once, with 7.5% to 9% in the top ten. The material sequenced was peripheral blood. All receptors come from a woman between 50 and 59 years old with COVID-19, enrolled during active disease. Both conserved end residues are part of each CDR3. The D gene is left open where the match is weak. A row's size may be missing; if present it is once, few, many or a size class.

D gene	V gene	clone size	J gene	CDR3 protein	CDR3 DNA
NA	TRBV19	NA	TRBJ1-2	CAIPEGFGPHF	TGTGCCATTCCCGAGGGATTTGGTCCCCACTTC
TRBD1	TRBV3-1/TRBV3-2	NA	TRBJ2-5	CASSQRQGGKTQYF	TGTGCCAGCAGCCAACGACAGGGGGGAAAGACCCAGTACTTC
TRBD1	TRBV10-3	NA	TRBJ2-3	CAISPNRGERTDTQYF	TGTGCCATCAGTCCTAACAGGGGTGAGAGAACAGATACGCAGTATTTT
NA	TRBV18	NA	TRBJ2-7	CASSPQGGDNEQYF	TGTGCCAGCTCACCCCAGGGAGGTGATAACGAGCAGTACTTC
NA	TRBV6-4	NA	TRBJ2-1	CASRDYRDPVYNEQFF	TGTGCCAGCCGAGACTACAGGGACCCGGTCTACAATGAGCAGTTCTTC
TRBD2	TRBV10-1	NA	TRBJ2-5	CASSESRAGVVDQYF	TGCGCCAGCAGTGAGTCTCGGGCGGGGGTCGTTGACCAGTACTTC
TRBD1	TRBV24-1	NA	TRBJ1-1	CATSEPTGGEAFF	TGTGCCACCAGTGAACCGACAGGGGGCGAAGCTTTCTTT
NA	TRBV2	NA	TRBJ2-7	CASSEAGFLSAVPQYF	TGTGCCAGCAGTGAAGCTGGCTTTTTGTCCGCGGTACCTCAGTACTTC
NA	TRBV30	NA	TRBJ1-2	CAWSRQSYTF	TGTGCCTGGAGCAGGCAGTCCTACACTTTC
TRBD2	TRBV27	NA	TRBJ2-1	CASIPTSGGANEQFF	TGTGCCAGCATCCCGACTAGCGGGGGGGCAAATGAGCAGTTCTTC
TRBD1	TRBV9	NA	TRBJ1-1	CASSAGQGTEAFF	TGTGCCAGCAGCGCCGGACAGGGAACTGAAGCTTTCTTT
TRBD1	TRBV6-1	NA	TRBJ2-7	CASSEQGQVVEQYF	TGTGCCAGCAGTGAACAGGGACAGGTTGTCGAGCAGTACTTC
TRBD2	TRBV7-2	NA	TRBJ2-3	CASRTSGGPTDTQYF	TGTGCCAGCAGAACGAGCGGGGGGCCCACAGATACGCAGTATTTT
NA	TRBV4-1	NA	TRBJ1-5	CASSQETPGSQPQHF	TGCGCCAGCAGCCAAGAGACCCCAGGCAGCCAGCCCCAGCATTTT
TRBD1	TRBV13	once	TRBJ1-6	CASSSLDRVRSPLHF	TGTGCCAGCAGTTCCCTCGACAGGGTTCGATCACCCCTCCACTTT
NA	TRBV12-3/TRBV12-4	NA	TRBJ2-4	CASSLPGGIQYF	TGTGCCAGCAGTCTGCCCGGGGGCATTCAGTACTTC
NA	TRBV6-2/TRBV6-3	NA	TRBJ2-2	CASSYGGGPTGELFF	TGTGCCAGCAGTTACGGAGGGGGCCCCACCGGGGAGCTGTTTTTT
TRBD1	TRBV11-2	NA	TRBJ1-1	CASSLDRTGVAFF	TGTGCCAGCAGCTTAGATCGGACAGGGGTGGCTTTCTTT
TRBD2	TRBV3-1/TRBV3-2	NA	TRBJ2-3	CASSRGLAGGPASTDTQYF	TGTGCCAGCAGCCGGGGACTAGCGGGGGGCCCAGCTAGCACAGATACGCAGTATTTT
TRBD1	TRBV5-1	NA	TRBJ1-5	CASSLEGGGGNQPQHF	TGCGCCAGCAGCTTGGAAGGAGGGGGCGGCAATCAGCCCCAGCATTTT
TRBD1	TRBV28	once	TRBJ2-2	CASTRGTGIGTGELFF	TGTGCCAGCACCCGGGGGACAGGGATTGGCACCGGGGAGCTGTTTTTT
NA	TRBV6-1	NA	TRBJ1-5	CASSERRGHQPQHF	TGTGCCAGCAGTGAACGGCGGGGCCATCAGCCCCAGCATTTT
NA	TRBV24-1	NA	TRBJ2-3	CATSDQNSDTQYF	TGTGCCACCAGTGATCAGAATTCAGATACGCAGTATTTT
NA	TRBV10-3	NA	TRBJ2-7	CAISVNYEQYF	TGTGCCATCAGTGTAAACTACGAGCAGTACTTC
NA	TRBV2	NA	TRBJ1-2	CASSFRGGTLGYTF	TGTGCCAGCAGCTTTAGGGGGGGGACCCTTGGCTACACCTTC
TRBD1	TRBV30	NA	TRBJ2-7	CASGTGNSYEQYF	TGTGCCTCGGGGACAGGGAACTCCTACGAGCAGTACTTC
TRBD1	TRBV7-9	NA	TRBJ1-1	CASSRDSLNTEAFF	TGTGCCAGCAGCCGGGACAGTTTGAACACTGAAGCTTTCTTT
NA	TRBV5-1	NA	TRBJ1-1	CASSLGIIWTENTEAFF	TGCGCCAGCAGCTTGGGTATAATTTGGACAGAGAACACTGAAGCTTTCTTT
NA	TRBV28	NA	TRBJ1-1	CASLFRPASEAFF	TGTGCCAGCCTTTTCAGGCCCGCCTCTGAAGCTTTCTTT
TRBD2	TRBV6-5	NA	TRBJ2-5	CASSYGAGGSETQYF	TGTGCCAGCAGTTACGGAGCGGGGGGGTCCGAGACCCAGTACTTC
TRBD1	TRBV28	NA	TRBJ2-7	CASSEGARVDEQYF	TGTGCCAGCAGTGAGGGGGCGCGGGTTGACGAGCAGTACTTC
NA	TRBV6-5	NA	TRBJ2-3	CASRLRESDTQYF	TGTGCCAGCAGGCTCCGGGAATCCGATACGCAGTATTTT
NA	TRBV9	NA	TRBJ1-6	CASSDPRGGSYNSPLHF	TGTGCCAGCAGCGATCCGAGGGGGGGCTCCTATAATTCACCCCTCCACTTT
NA	TRBV2	NA	TRBJ2-3	CAGGHTDTQYF	TGTGCCGGGGGACACACAGATACGCAGTATTTT
TRBD2	TRBV30	NA	TRBJ2-4	CAWSGGAGGPGIQYF	TGTGCCTGGAGTGGGGGAGCGGGGGGGCCTGGCATTCAGTACTTC
NA	TRBV7-2	NA	TRBJ1-2	CASSPAGRPYGYTF	TGTGCCAGCAGCCCGGCGGGACGGCCCTATGGCTACACCTTC
NA	TRBV5-5	NA	TRBJ1-2	CASGSTSGETGGYTF	TGTGCCAGCGGGTCCACTAGTGGCGAGACGGGTGGCTACACCTTC
NA	TRBV2	NA	TRBJ2-7	CASTEGGYEQYF	TGTGCCAGCACCGAGGGAGGATACGAGCAGTACTTC
NA	TRBV6-5	once	TRBJ2-3	CASSPERDTQYF	TGTGCCAGCAGTCCGGAGAGGGATACGCAGTATTTT
TRBD1	TRBV28	once	TRBJ1-1	CASATGEGWAEAFF	TGTGCCAGCGCGACAGGGGAGGGATGGGCTGAAGCTTTCTTT
NA	TRBV6-5	NA	TRBJ2-5	CASSTENQETQYF	TGTGCCAGCAGTACAGAGAACCAAGAGACCCAGTACTTC
TRBD1	TRBV5-1	NA	TRBJ2-3	CASSLRGRTDTQYF	TGCGCCAGCAGCCTCAGGGGGCGGACAGATACGCAGTATTTT
NA	TRBV3-1/TRBV3-2	NA	TRBJ1-4	CASSQESSFNEKLFF	TGTGCCAGCAGCCAAGAGTCCAGTTTTAATGAAAAACTGTTTTTT
NA	TRBV19	NA	TRBJ1-1	CASRREFTEAFF	TGTGCCAGTCGGAGAGAATTCACTGAAGCTTTCTTT
NA	TRBV24-1	few	TRBJ1-5	CATRFLCQPQHF	TGTGCCACCAGGTTCTTATGTCAGCCCCAGCATTTT
TRBD2	TRBV18	NA	TRBJ2-7	CASSPRASGTYEQYF	TGTGCCAGCTCACCGCGCGCTAGCGGTACCTACGAGCAGTACTTC
TRBD1	TRBV6-2/TRBV6-3	once	TRBJ1-5	CASSQQGRSNQPQHF	TGTGCCAGCAGTCAACAGGGGAGGAGCAATCAGCCCCAGCATTTT
NA	TRBV4-1	NA	TRBJ2-5	CASSRIIPGAQYF	TGCGCCAGCAGCCGCATTATACCGGGGGCCCAGTACTTC